The 22 T cell receptor beta chains below come from one sample, sequenced in a study of T cells in Graves' hyperthyroidism and ophthalmopathy. Amplified TCR beta CDR3 regions came from RNA transcripts. The HTBI set primed first-round TCR CDR3 RT-PCR. TCRdb ran MiXCR on the multiplex PCR reads and lists one entry per CDR3 protein. Of hundreds of thousands of distinct CDR3 sequences listed, around a fifth were seen once; the top ten hold 45% to 55%. Sequencing input: blood. These receptors all come from a woman between 65 and 79 years old with Graves' ophthalmopathy.

This clonotype was picked up many times. The rearrangement joins TRBV2 to TRBJ2-7; weak D call: TRBD1 (5 bases). CDR1 and CDR2 from the germline V gene are SNHLY and FYNNEI. The CDR3 runs to 14 residues. The V end lost 6 bases, the J end lost 3 bases, and 15 bases lay between the germline ends. DNA of the CDR3: TGTGCCAGCAGCTTTGGTTCTCAGGGCTACGAGCAGTACTTC. This sequence encodes CASSFGSQGYEQYF.

This clonotype occurred a few times. The J gene is TRBJ2-7, the V gene TRBV3-1, with D perhaps TRBD2 (5 bases). Germline CDR1 reads LGHDT; CDR2 reads YNNKEL (reference sequence). V was trimmed by 0 bases and J by 1 base, leaving 25 bases between them. The CDR3 consists of 20 residues. The CDR3 protein is CASSQDPGREAVGGSYEQYF. DNA of the CDR3: TGTGCCAGCAGCCAAGATCCCGGACGTGAGGCGGTTGGAGGTTCCTACGAGCAGTACTTC.

This clonotype was seen ten or more times. V gene TRBV11-2 combines with J gene TRBJ1-1; unclear D gene. CDR1 is SGHAT, CDR2 FQNNGV, per germline. The CDR3 has 13 amino acids. V lost 4 bases to trimming and J lost 11 bases, with 17 bases between them. The CDR3 is CASSSLEGSKAFF. As DNA, the CDR3 is TGTGCCAGCAGCTCGTTGGAAGGAAGCAAGGCTTTCTTT.

In its sample, this clonotype was seen many times. The chain is built from TRBV6-6 and TRBJ1-2; 11 nucleotides line up with TRBD1. The V gene's germline CDR1 is MNHNY and CDR2 SVGAGI (reference sequence). The V segment lost 0 bases and the J segment 8 bases; nucleotides outside the gene matches: 11. The CDR3 totals 17 residues. The CDR3 region has the DNA TGTGCCAGCAGTTACTCAAGAGGAGGACAGGGGGCGAACGGCTACACCTTC. Residues: CASSYSRGGQGANGYTF.

This clonotype was recorded a few times. The CDR3 coding sequence is TGTGCCTGGAGGACCCCACACCCGGGGGGGAGAACTGGCTACACCTTC. Its protein is CAWRTPHPGGRTGYTF. This chain uses TRBV30 with TRBJ1-2, with D perhaps matching TRBD1 (5 bases). Trimming removed 3 bases from V and 7 bases from J, with 24 bases in between. There are 16 residues in the CDR3. The germline CDR1 and CDR2 sequences are GTSNPN and SVGIG (reference sequence).

The chain is built from TRBV9 and TRBJ2-3, with D tentatively TRBD1 (6 bases). The germline V gene has CDR1 SGDLS and CDR2 YYNGEE. The CDR3 has 16 amino acids. V was cut by 5 bases and J by 1 base, with 17 bases left in between. The CDR3 is CASSGTGGDGTDTQYF. CDR3 sequence (DNA): TGTGCCAGCAGTGGCACTGGGGGCGATGGCACAGATACGCAGTATTTT.

The CDR3 region is CASGTETSGANVLTF. The DNA for the CDR3 is TGTGCCAGCGGGACAGAAACCTCTGGGGCCAACGTCCTGACTTTC. V is TRBV6-1 and J is TRBJ2-6; 7 bases are a match to TRBD1. The CDR3 is 15 amino acids. Germline V gene data show CDR1 as MNHNS and CDR2 as SASEGT. Trimming took 8 bases from V and 0 from J; bases not matched to a gene: 4.

The table lists this clonotype with many counts. This chain connects TRBV6-2 or TRBV6-3 to TRBJ2-7; D gene ambiguous. Germline values: CDR1 MNHEY, CDR2 SVGEGT. CDR3 length: 12 amino acids. Trimming cost V 5 bases and J 6 bases, with 11 bases left between them. The CDR3 DNA reads TGTGCCAGCAGTGACTGGGTGGGCGAGCAGTACTTC. This codes for CASSDWVGEQYF.

This clonotype appeared a single time. The junction shows a germline mismatch at one end, possibly a read error. The chain joins TRBV5-1 to TRBJ2-7, with D unclear. This CDR3 spans 14 amino acids. Looked up from germline, CDR1 is SGHRS and CDR2 is YFSETQ. The CDR3 loop reads CACSLAGVGYEQYF. The DNA of the CDR3 is TGCGCCTGCAGCTTGGCTGGGGTTGGTTACGAGCAGTACTTC.

This clonotype was counted ten times or more. The rearrangement uses TRBV2 and TRBJ2-5, with TRBD2 as a possible D gene (6 bases). Per the germline V gene, CDR1 is SNHLY and CDR2 is FYNNEI. CDR3 size: 14 residues. Trimming left V 6 bases short and J 5 bases short, with 16 bases between. CDR3 amino acids: CASRRGAGMETQYF. CDR3 DNA sequence: TGTGCCAGCAGGCGGGGCGCCGGGATGGAGACCCAGTACTTC.

This clonotype was seen ten or more times. The gene calls are TRBV3-1 and TRBJ1-1; D remains unclear. CDR3 size: 13 residues. The germline V and J ends were trimmed by 1 base and 1 base, with 4 bases remaining between them. Per the germline V gene, CDR1 is LGHDT and CDR2 is YNNKEL (reference sequence). The CDR3 DNA follows: TGTGCCAGCAGCCAAGGGACGAACACTGAAGCTTTCTTT. Translated, it gives CASSQGTNTEAFF.

V is TRBV19 and J is TRBJ2-3, with D perhaps matching TRBD1 (5 bases). Germline V lookup: CDR1 LNHDA, CDR2 SQIVND (reference sequence). The CDR3 sequence is 15 residues long. Trimming took off 3 bases at V and 5 bases at J, with 15 bases between the two ends. The CDR3 sequence: CASSIGRVERDTQYF. The CDR3 region has the DNA TGTGCCAGTAGTATTGGCAGGGTTGAGAGAGATACGCAGTATTTT.

This sequence joins TRBV7-8 and TRBJ2-2, with 12 bases identical to TRBD1. J gave up 7 bases and V 5 bases, and 5 bases lay outside the gene matches. This CDR3 spans 15 amino acids. In germline, CDR1 is SGHVS, CDR2 FQNEAQ. The CDR3 nucleotides read TGTGCCAGCAGCACGGGACAGGGGGCTATCGGGGAGCTGTTTTTT. It encodes CASSTGQGAIGELFF.

The J gene is TRBJ1-6, the V gene TRBV20-1, with D unresolved. This CDR3 is 16 amino acids long. Germline CDR1 reads DFQATT; CDR2 reads SNEGSKA (reference sequence). V gave up 0 bases and J gave up 5 bases, with 14 bases separating them. In nucleotides, the CDR3 is TGCAGTGCTAGAGATCTTGGAGACGTAGATAATTCACCCCTCCACTTT. Translated: CSARDLGDVDNSPLHF.

On this clonotype: Germline and junction disagree at one end, which may indicate a read error. The gene calls are TRBV5-1 and TRBJ2-1; possible D gene TRBD2, 5 bases. The CDR3 covers 13 residues. In germline, CDR1 is SGHRS, CDR2 YFSETQ. CDR3: CASSRRFVNEQFF. DNA for the CDR3: TGTGCCAGCAGCAGGAGGTTTGTCAATGAGCAGTTCTTC.

The sample holds many counts of this clonotype. The rearrangement uses TRBV20-1 and TRBJ1-5; D is ambiguous. The germline gives CDR1 DFQATT, CDR2 SNEGSKA (reference sequence). V gave up 0 bases and J gave up 2 bases, with 20 bases separating them. The length of the CDR3 is 18 residues. CDR3 amino acids: CSARDALRTGRGNQPQHF. The CDR3, as DNA: TGCAGTGCTAGAGATGCCTTAAGGACTGGTCGGGGCAATCAGCCCCAGCATTTT.

The V and J genes are TRBV11-2 and TRBJ1-6; D not resolved. CDR1 is SGHAT, CDR2 FQNNGV, per germline. CDR3 length: 14 residues. V dropped 1 base and J dropped 15 bases, with 16 bases sitting between them. CDR3 sequence reads: CASSLAGSRGYLHF. CDR3 DNA: TGTGCCAGCAGCTTAGCCGGCAGCCGAGGTTACCTCCACTTT.

This clonotype came up a few times. This chain links TRBV7-2 with TRBJ2-5, with 8 nucleotides matching TRBD2. The V gene end was trimmed by 3 bases and the J gene end by 5 bases; junction bases not matched to a gene: 17. There are 18 residues in the CDR3. Germline V gene sequence: CDR1 SGHTA, CDR2 FQGNSA. CDR3 residues: CASSFLWVPGGGRETQYF. As DNA, the CDR3 is TGTGCCAGCAGCTTCCTTTGGGTCCCGGGAGGGGGTCGGGAGACCCAGTACTTC.

This clonotype has only a few counts. The V call is TRBV20-1, the J call TRBJ2-3; tentative D call: TRBD2 (6 bases). The germline V gene has CDR1 DFQATT and CDR2 SNEGSKA (reference sequence). The CDR3 runs to 14 residues. The V end was cut by 1 base, the J end by 5 bases, with 13 bases between. The chain's CDR3 is CSARGDSVIDTQYF. The CDR3 DNA reads TGCAGTGCTAGAGGGGACTCAGTAATAGATACGCAGTATTTT.

The chain uses TRBV6-1 and TRBJ1-1; D not certain. Germline V gene lookup returns CDR1 MNHNS and CDR2 SASEGT. The CDR3 is 14 amino acids. V was cut by 8 bases and J by 0 bases, with 13 bases left in between. The CDR3 DNA reads as TGTGCCAGCCTGCCCGAGAGCGTGAACACTGAAGCTTTCTTT. It codes for CASLPESVNTEAFF.

The sample holds many counts of this clonotype. This chain connects TRBV20-1 to TRBJ1-1; D is unclear. This CDR3 region has 11 residues. Germline V gene lookup returns CDR1 DFQATT and CDR2 SNEGSKA (reference sequence). Trimming stripped 6 bases from V and 3 bases from J, with 8 bases between. This CDR3 is CSAPVYTEAFF. In nucleotides, the CDR3 is TGCAGTGCCCCTGTCTACACTGAAGCTTTCTTT.

The rearrangement joins TRBV5-1 to TRBJ2-3, with 11 bases matching TRBD1. Germline CDR1 SGHRS, CDR2 YFSETQ. V gave up 4 bases and J gave up 6 bases; unmatched junction bases: 7. CDR3 length: 15 residues. CDR3 residues: CASSHRDRGKDTQYF. The CDR3 region has the DNA TGCGCCAGCAGCCACCGGGACAGGGGGAAGGATACGCAGTATTTT.